The present TCR beta chain was sequenced within a study of T cells in Graves' hyperthyroidism and ophthalmopathy. Study findings and constraints: Also found in blood were most expanded thyroid clonotypes above 0.001.

Any patient presenting with uncontrolled infection, other autoimmune disease, pregnancy or lactation was left out. Each diagnosis drew on symptoms, thyroxine, TRAb, thyroid ultrasound and orbital computed tomography findings. PBMCs were obtained from approximately 10 ml fresh peripheral blood. Authors of the study amplified TCR beta CDR3 regions from RNA transcripts. The HTBI primer set drove a first-round RT-PCR of the TCR CDR3. TCRdb recomputed calls from the multiplex PCR reads with MiXCR, one row per CDR3 protein. Of roughly 840,000 distinct CDR3 sequences listed, roughly 40% are singletons. A remark on this clonotype: The antigen is unknown. This CDR3 is missing its conserved last phenylalanine or tryptophan, likely due to a read error. The DNA is omitted, as the CDR3 cannot be located on it reliably, and the CDR3 follows TCRdb's listing.

CDR1 LNHDA and CDR2 SQIVND come from the germline V gene (reference sequence). The CDR3 extends over 11 residues, inclusive of both ends. This sequence originates from a man aged 18 to 29 with Graves' hyperthyroidism. This chain connects TRBV19 to TRBJ1-2; the table gives TRBD1 as D, unverified against the DNA. Input material: blood. The CDR3 here is CASDGGGSTTY.